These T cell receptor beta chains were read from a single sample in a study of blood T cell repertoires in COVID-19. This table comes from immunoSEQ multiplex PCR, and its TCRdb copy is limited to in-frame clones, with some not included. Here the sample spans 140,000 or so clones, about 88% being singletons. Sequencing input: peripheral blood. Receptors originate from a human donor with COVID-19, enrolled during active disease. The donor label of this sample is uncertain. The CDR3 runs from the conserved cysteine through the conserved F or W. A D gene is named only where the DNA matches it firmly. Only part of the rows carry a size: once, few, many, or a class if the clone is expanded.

DNA: TGTGCCAGCGGGGCCCTAGCGGGGGGATACAATGAGCAGTTCTTC
CDR3: CASGALAGGYNEQFF
J: TRBJ2-1
size: NA
D: TRBD2
V: TRBV2

DNA: TGTGCCAGCAGCCAGGACAGGGCTGGAAACACCATATATTTT
CDR3: CASSQDRAGNTIYF
J: TRBJ1-3
size: NA
D: TRBD1
V: TRBV5-4

DNA: TGTGCCAGCAGGACCCCAGGGGTGCCAGATACGCAGTATTTT
CDR3: CASRTPGVPDTQYF
J: TRBJ2-3
size: NA
D: NA
V: TRBV2

DNA: TGTGCCAGTACACAGGGGAATCAGCCCCAGCATTTT
CDR3: CASTQGNQPQHF
J: TRBJ1-5
size: NA
D: TRBD1
V: TRBV19

DNA: TGTGCCAGCAGCCGGGGGGGAAACACCATATATTTT
CDR3: CASSRGGNTIYF
J: TRBJ1-3
size: NA
D: NA
V: TRBV7-9

DNA: TGTGCCAGCAGCTTAGCGGACAGCCGGCCCCAGCATTTT
CDR3: CASSLADSRPQHF
J: TRBJ1-5
size: NA
D: NA
V: TRBV7-2

DNA: TGTGCCAGCAGCCCAGGGATCTTCTATGGCTACACCTTC
CDR3: CASSPGIFYGYTF
J: TRBJ1-2
size: few
D: NA
V: TRBV7-9

DNA: TGTGCCAGTAGTATGAATGGCAGGGGGAACTATGGCTACACCTTC
CDR3: CASSMNGRGNYGYTF
J: TRBJ1-2
size: few
D: TRBD1
V: TRBV19

DNA: TGTGCCAGCAGCTTACCCAGGGGGCGCACCGGGGAGCTGTTTTTT
CDR3: CASSLPRGRTGELFF
J: TRBJ2-2
size: NA
D: TRBD1
V: TRBV11-2

DNA: TGTGCCAGTAGTATAGTTGGGCCGGGAAGAAATGAGCAGTTCTTC
CDR3: CASSIVGPGRNEQFF
J: TRBJ2-1
size: NA
D: NA
V: TRBV19

DNA: TGTGCCAGCAGCAAAAGCGGGTCTGGCGGGGAGCTGTTTTTT
CDR3: CASSKSGSGGELFF
J: TRBJ2-2
size: NA
D: NA
V: TRBV7-7

DNA: TGTGCCAGCAGCTTAGGAACAGGGTACACTGAAGCTTTCTTT
CDR3: CASSLGTGYTEAFF
J: TRBJ1-1
size: NA
D: NA
V: TRBV7-9

DNA: TGTGCCAGCAGCCGCGACAGTGGAAACACCATATATTTT
CDR3: CASSRDSGNTIYF
J: TRBJ1-3
size: NA
D: NA
V: TRBV14

DNA: TGTGCCAGTGGTAGGGACAGGGAAGCTGAAAAACTGTTTTTT
CDR3: CASGRDREAEKLFF
J: TRBJ1-4
size: NA
D: TRBD1
V: TRBV6-5

DNA: TGTGCCAGCAGTGAACTAGCGGGGGGCTCCTACGAGCAGTACTTC
CDR3: CASSELAGGSYEQYF
J: TRBJ2-7
size: NA
D: TRBD2
V: TRBV6-1

DNA: TGCGCCAGCAGCCGCTCTAGCGGGGGCCCCTACAATGAGCAGTTCTTC
CDR3: CASSRSSGGPYNEQFF
J: TRBJ2-1
size: once
D: TRBD2
V: TRBV5-1

DNA: TGTGCCTGGAGTTTGGGACTTTACGAGCAGTACTTC
CDR3: CAWSLGLYEQYF
J: TRBJ2-7
size: NA
D: NA
V: TRBV30

DNA: TGTGCCAGCAGAGGAGGGGATAGCAATCAGCCCCAGCATTTT
CDR3: CASRGGDSNQPQHF
J: TRBJ1-5
size: NA
D: NA
V: TRBV25-1

DNA: TGTGCCCGCAGCTTAGGGGGCCCGGGGGGGACTGAAGCTTTCTTT
CDR3: CARSLGGPGGTEAFF
J: TRBJ1-1
size: few
D: TRBD1
V: TRBV13

DNA: TGTGCCAGGAGAGCCGGGATCGGCTGGGCCGGGGAGCTGTTTTTT
CDR3: CARRAGIGWAGELFF
J: TRBJ2-2
size: NA
D: NA
V: TRBV6-7

DNA: TGTGCCAGCAGTTTCGGTGCGGGGGGCCCCACGCAGTATTTT
CDR3: CASSFGAGGPTQYF
J: TRBJ2-3
size: NA
D: TRBD2
V: TRBV27

DNA: TGTGCCAGCAGCATAGACAGCACGAACACTGAAGCTTTCTTT
CDR3: CASSIDSTNTEAFF
J: TRBJ1-1
size: once
D: NA
V: TRBV5-4

DNA: TGTGCCAGCAGCAAAGTATTAGGGGGAGGGAGCACAGATACGCAGTATTTT
CDR3: CASSKVLGGGSTDTQYF
J: TRBJ2-3
size: NA
D: NA
V: TRBV21-1

DNA: TGTGCCAGCAGCTTGTTCTGGGGGGGAAGAAGCTACACCTTC
CDR3: CASSLFWGGRSYTF
J: TRBJ1-2
size: NA
D: NA
V: TRBV5-6

DNA: TGTGCCAGCAGCGTGAGCGGGGACGCCTACGAGCAGTACTTC
CDR3: CASSVSGDAYEQYF
J: TRBJ2-7
size: NA
D: TRBD2
V: TRBV6-5

DNA: TGTGCCAGCAGCCTCCGGGGGGCCTATTATGGCTACACCTTC
CDR3: CASSLRGAYYGYTF
J: TRBJ1-2
size: NA
D: NA
V: TRBV5-6

DNA: TGTGCCACCAGCAGAGATCCCAGGTACCCGACCCAGAATGAGCAGTTCTTC
CDR3: CATSRDPRYPTQNEQFF
J: TRBJ2-1
size: NA
D: NA
V: TRBV15

DNA: TGTGCCACAAGCGGGGAGGTCTACAATGAGCAGTTCTTC
CDR3: CATSGEVYNEQFF
J: TRBJ2-1
size: few
D: TRBD2
V: TRBV10-3

DNA: TGTGCCAGCAGCCCCTATGGACTAGCGGGGGGCATGGGTGAGCAGTTCTTC
CDR3: CASSPYGLAGGMGEQFF
J: TRBJ2-1
size: NA
D: TRBD2
V: TRBV3-1/TRBV3-2

DNA: TGTGCCAGCCTGTCAGACTCTGGAAACACCATATATTTT
CDR3: CASLSDSGNTIYF
J: TRBJ1-3
size: NA
D: NA
V: TRBV12-3/TRBV12-4

DNA: TGTGCCAGCTCACCACCGAAGGGAGTGGGATACAATGAGCAGTTCTTC
CDR3: CASSPPKGVGYNEQFF
J: TRBJ2-1
size: NA
D: NA
V: TRBV18

DNA: TGTGCCAGCAGTATAGGAGGAATCACAGATACGCAGTATTTT
CDR3: CASSIGGITDTQYF
J: TRBJ2-3
size: NA
D: NA
V: TRBV2

DNA: TGCGCCAGCAGCCGGTCCGGGACTAGCGGTGAAGAGACCCAGTACTTC
CDR3: CASSRSGTSGEETQYF
J: TRBJ2-5
size: NA
D: TRBD2
V: TRBV5-1

DNA: TGTGCCAGCGCCCTGGGACAAAAAAATGAAAAACTGTTTTTT
CDR3: CASALGQKNEKLFF
J: TRBJ1-4
size: few
D: NA
V: TRBV28

DNA: TGTGCCAGCAGTTCCTCGGCTGGTGGAGCGGTTGCGACAGATACGCAGTATTTT
CDR3: CASSSSAGGAVATDTQYF
J: TRBJ2-3
size: NA
D: NA
V: TRBV27

DNA: TGTGCCAGCACTATGACAGGGGTCTACAATGAGCAGTTCTTC
CDR3: CASTMTGVYNEQFF
J: TRBJ2-1
size: NA
D: TRBD1
V: TRBV2

DNA: TGTGCCAGCAGTTACTCTGACAGCTATGGCTACACCTTC
CDR3: CASSYSDSYGYTF
J: TRBJ1-2
size: NA
D: NA
V: TRBV6-5

DNA: TGTGCCAGCAGCTTGGGACAGGGACTCAATCAGCCCCAGCATTTT
CDR3: CASSLGQGLNQPQHF
J: TRBJ1-5
size: NA
D: TRBD1
V: TRBV7-2

DNA: TGTGCCAGCAGCGCCCAACAGGGGTCACTTTCACCCCTCCACTTT
CDR3: CASSAQQGSLSPLHF
J: TRBJ1-6
size: NA
D: TRBD1
V: TRBV9

DNA: TGCGCCAGCAGCCTAAGCGGGGGCCGGGGAGAGACCCAGTACTTC
CDR3: CASSLSGGRGETQYF
J: TRBJ2-5
size: NA
D: TRBD2
V: TRBV5-1

DNA: TGTGCCAGCAGCTTAGAGTTTAGCGGGGCGTTACGGCAGTTCTTC
CDR3: CASSLEFSGALRQFF
J: TRBJ2-1
size: NA
D: TRBD2
V: TRBV11-2

DNA: TGTGCTAGTGGCCCGCAGGGGGGCGCAGTAGATACGCAGTATTTT
CDR3: CASGPQGGAVDTQYF
J: TRBJ2-3
size: once
D: NA
V: TRBV12-5

DNA: TGTGCCAGCAGCTTCGCTCAGGGCTACGAGCAGTACTTC
CDR3: CASSFAQGYEQYF
J: TRBJ2-7
size: NA
D: NA
V: TRBV11-3

DNA: TGTGCCAGCAGCCAAATGGAGAATGAAAAACTGTTTTTT
CDR3: CASSQMENEKLFF
J: TRBJ1-4
size: NA
D: NA
V: TRBV3-1/TRBV3-2

DNA: TGTGCCAGCAGCGTAGCCGGGGACACGGACAATGAGCAGTTCTTC
CDR3: CASSVAGDTDNEQFF
J: TRBJ2-1
size: NA
D: NA
V: TRBV9

DNA: TGTGCCATCAGTGGTGGCTTTAATTCACCCCTCCACTTT
CDR3: CAISGGFNSPLHF
J: TRBJ1-6
size: NA
D: NA
V: TRBV10-3

DNA: TGTGCCAGCAGCCTCTCGGGGATAATACTATCTGGGGCCAACGTCCTGACTTTC
CDR3: CASSLSGIILSGANVLTF
J: TRBJ2-6
size: NA
D: NA
V: TRBV7-2

DNA: TGTGCCAGCAGTTTCTCACAGGGGGTGCAGTTCTTC
CDR3: CASSFSQGVQFF
J: TRBJ2-1
size: NA
D: TRBD1
V: TRBV28

DNA: TGTGCCAGCAGTTCCCTCTACGGGGAGCTGTTTTTT
CDR3: CASSSLYGELFF
J: TRBJ2-2
size: NA
D: NA
V: TRBV27

DNA: TGTGCCAGCAGTCCCGCCGGGGGCTCTGGAAACACCATATATTTT
CDR3: CASSPAGGSGNTIYF
J: TRBJ1-3
size: once
D: NA
V: TRBV28

DNA: TGTGCCAGCTCACCAGACGCAGGGTCTTCCTACGAGCAGTACTTC
CDR3: CASSPDAGSSYEQYF
J: TRBJ2-7
size: NA
D: NA
V: TRBV18

DNA: TGCAGCGTCCTATCGTACAATGAGCAGTTCTTC
CDR3: CSVLSYNEQFF
J: TRBJ2-1
size: NA
D: NA
V: TRBV29-1

DNA: TGTGCCAGTAGTATAGGGCTGGGGGGGACCCAGTACTTC
CDR3: CASSIGLGGTQYF
J: TRBJ2-5
size: NA
D: NA
V: TRBV19